This is a list of T cell receptor beta chains from one sample in a study of cytomegalovirus exposure and HLA in healthy donors. Only in-frame clones appear in the TCRdb table, and some are missing; sequencing was by immunoSEQ multiplex PCR. The sample consists of under 150,000 clones, roughly 71% of them appearing once. Sequenced input: PBMCs. These receptor sequences come from a middle-aged woman in good health and CMV-seronegative. CDR3s include the opening cysteine and the closing phenylalanine or tryptophan. The order of the fields is clone size, D gene, V gene, J gene, CDR3 DNA, CDR3 protein. D genes are given only for firm matches. Not every row has a clone size; where given, it reads once, few, many or a size class.

NA	NA	TRBV25-1	TRBJ2-7	TGTGCCAGCAGCCCGGGTCTTTCCTACGAGCAGTACTTC	CASSPGLSYEQYF
few	NA	TRBV27	TRBJ2-7	TGTGCCAGCAGTTTAAGGTGGCAGGGAACAGGCGAGCAGTACTTC	CASSLRWQGTGEQYF
NA	TRBD2	TRBV28	TRBJ2-7	TGTGCCAGCAGTCCTATCGGGGGGATGAGCTACGAGCAGTACTTC	CASSPIGGMSYEQYF
once	NA	TRBV7-2	TRBJ1-4	TGTGCCAGCAGCTTAGCGCGGGCGGATAATGAAAAACTGTTTTTT	CASSLARADNEKLFF
NA	NA	TRBV6-5	TRBJ1-5	TGTGCCAGCAGTTACAACAGAAATAGCAATCAGCCCCAGCATTTT	CASSYNRNSNQPQHF
NA	NA	TRBV5-1	TRBJ2-7	TGCGCCAGCAGCTTGGAATCAGCCTACGAGCAGTACTTC	CASSLESAYEQYF
once	TRBD1	TRBV29-1	TRBJ1-1	TGCAGCGTTCGACAGGGTAGTGAGGCTTTCTTT	CSVRQGSEAFF
NA	TRBD1	TRBV7-6	TRBJ1-5	TGTGCCAGCGGACAGGGGCATCAGCCCCAGCATTTT	CASGQGHQPQHF
NA	TRBD1	TRBV2	TRBJ1-4	TGTGCCAGCCGGGACAGGGCCCCAACTAATGAAAAACTGTTTTTT	CASRDRAPTNEKLFF
NA	NA	TRBV9	TRBJ1-5	TGTGCCAGCAGCCGTAATCAACTTAGCAATCAGCCCCAGCATTTT	CASSRNQLSNQPQHF
NA	TRBD1	TRBV4-1	TRBJ2-7	TGCGCCAGCAGCCAAACCGGGACAGGGGCCTACGAGCAGTACTTC	CASSQTGTGAYEQYF
NA	TRBD2	TRBV6-5	TRBJ2-7	TGTGCCAGCAGTCGACCTCGCGGGGGACCCTACGAGCAGTACTTC	CASSRPRGGPYEQYF
NA	NA	TRBV7-3	TRBJ2-1	TGTGCCAGCAGCTCTTCCTTTTACAATGAGCAGTTCTTC	CASSSSFYNEQFF
NA	TRBD1	TRBV5-6	TRBJ2-1	TGTGCCAGCAGCTTGGCTGGTACAGGGGGCTCCTACAATGAGCAGTTCTTC	CASSLAGTGGSYNEQFF
NA	NA	TRBV11-2	TRBJ1-1	TGTGCCAGCAGCTTAGCGTACTCAGGGAACACTGAAGCTTTCTTT	CASSLAYSGNTEAFF
NA	TRBD2	TRBV9	TRBJ2-3	TGTGCCAGCAGCGTAGGGGCTAGCGGGGGGGCATCGGATACGCAGTATTTT	CASSVGASGGASDTQYF